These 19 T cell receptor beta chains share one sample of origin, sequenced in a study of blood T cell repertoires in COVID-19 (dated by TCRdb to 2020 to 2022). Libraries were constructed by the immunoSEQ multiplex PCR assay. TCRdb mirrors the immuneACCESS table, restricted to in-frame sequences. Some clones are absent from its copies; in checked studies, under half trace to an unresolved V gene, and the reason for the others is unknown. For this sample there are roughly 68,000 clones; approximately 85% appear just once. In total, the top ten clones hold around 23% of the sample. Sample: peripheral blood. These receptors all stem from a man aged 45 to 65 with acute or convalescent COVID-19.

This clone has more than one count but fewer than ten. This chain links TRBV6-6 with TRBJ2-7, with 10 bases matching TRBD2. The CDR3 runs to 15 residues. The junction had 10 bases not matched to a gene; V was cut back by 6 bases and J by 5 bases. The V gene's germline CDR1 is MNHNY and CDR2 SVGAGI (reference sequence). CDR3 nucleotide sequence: TGTGCCAGCAGAGGTAGAACTAGCGGGAACCACGAGCAGTACTTC. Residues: CASRGRTSGNHEQYF.

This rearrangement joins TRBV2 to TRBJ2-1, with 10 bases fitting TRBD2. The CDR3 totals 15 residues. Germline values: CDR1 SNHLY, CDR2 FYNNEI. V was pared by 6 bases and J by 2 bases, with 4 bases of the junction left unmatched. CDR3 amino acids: CASRLAGRTYNEQFF. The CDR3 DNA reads TGTGCCAGCAGACTAGCGGGGAGGACCTACAATGAGCAGTTCTTC. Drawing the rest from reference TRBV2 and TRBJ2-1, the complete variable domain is EPEVTQTPSHQVTQMGQEVILRCVPISNHLYFYWYRQILGQKVEFLVSFYNNEISEKSEIFDDQFSVERPDGSNFTLKIRSTKLEDSAMYFCASRLAGRTYNEQFFGPGTRLTVL.

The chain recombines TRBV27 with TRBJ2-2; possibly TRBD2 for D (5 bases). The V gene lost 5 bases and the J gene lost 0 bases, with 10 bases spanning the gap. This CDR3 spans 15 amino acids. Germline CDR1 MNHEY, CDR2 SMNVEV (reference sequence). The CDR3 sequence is CASSHNGANTGELFF. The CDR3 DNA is TGTGCCAGCAGTCACAACGGGGCGAACACCGGGGAGCTGTTTTTT.

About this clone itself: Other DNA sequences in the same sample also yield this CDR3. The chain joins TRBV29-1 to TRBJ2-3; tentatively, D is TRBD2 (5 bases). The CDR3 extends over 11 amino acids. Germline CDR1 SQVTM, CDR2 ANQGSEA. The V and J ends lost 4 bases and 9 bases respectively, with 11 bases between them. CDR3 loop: CSVVAGSTQYF. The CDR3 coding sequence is TGCAGCGTTGTGGCGGGTAGCACGCAGTATTTT.

The DNA of the CDR3 is TGTGCCAGCACCTATGACAGGGAGGACGACACCGGGGAGCTGTTTTTT. Translation gives CASTYDREDDTGELFF. The chain uses TRBV25-1 and TRBJ2-2; D might be TRBD1 (7 bases). V lost 7 bases and J lost 3, with 18 bases in between. This CDR3 region has 16 residues. The germline CDR1 and CDR2 sequences are MGHDK and SYGVNS.

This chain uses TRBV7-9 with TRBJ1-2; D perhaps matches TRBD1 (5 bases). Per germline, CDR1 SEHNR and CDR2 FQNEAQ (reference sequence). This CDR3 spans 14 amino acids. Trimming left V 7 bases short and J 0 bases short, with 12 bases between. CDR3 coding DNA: TGTGCCAGCATGCCGGGGGTGGCTAACTATGGCTACACCTTC. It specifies CASMPGVANYGYTF.

The CDR3 spells CATSDRGYEQYF. The CDR3 DNA is TGTGCCACCAGTGACAGGGGTTACGAGCAGTACTTC. This chain joins TRBV24-1 and TRBJ2-7; TRBD1 is a possible D gene (6 bases). The germline CDR1 and CDR2 sequences are KGHDR and SFDVKD. CDR3 length: 12 residues. The V end lost 4 bases, the J end lost 4 bases, and 7 bases lay between the germline ends.

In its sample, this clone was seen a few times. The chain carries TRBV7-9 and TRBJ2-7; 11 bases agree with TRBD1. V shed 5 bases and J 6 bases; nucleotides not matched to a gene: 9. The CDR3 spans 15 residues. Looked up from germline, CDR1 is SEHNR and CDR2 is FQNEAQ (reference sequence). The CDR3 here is CASSKAGTGGREQYF. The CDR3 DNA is TGTGCCAGCAGCAAAGCCGGGACAGGGGGTCGCGAGCAGTACTTC.

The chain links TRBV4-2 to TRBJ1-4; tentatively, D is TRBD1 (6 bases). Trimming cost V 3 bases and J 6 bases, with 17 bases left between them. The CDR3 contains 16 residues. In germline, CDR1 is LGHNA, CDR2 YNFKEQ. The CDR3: CASSQESGATHEKLFF. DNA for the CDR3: TGTGCCAGCAGCCAGGAATCAGGGGCTACCCATGAAAAACTGTTTTTT.

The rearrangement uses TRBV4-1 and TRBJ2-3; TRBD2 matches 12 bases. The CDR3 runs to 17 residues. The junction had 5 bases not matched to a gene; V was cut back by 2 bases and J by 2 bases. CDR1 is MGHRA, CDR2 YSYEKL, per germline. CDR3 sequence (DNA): TGCGCCAGCAGCCAACGAGGACTAGCGGGGATCACAGATACGCAGTATTTT. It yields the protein CASSQRGLAGITDTQYF.

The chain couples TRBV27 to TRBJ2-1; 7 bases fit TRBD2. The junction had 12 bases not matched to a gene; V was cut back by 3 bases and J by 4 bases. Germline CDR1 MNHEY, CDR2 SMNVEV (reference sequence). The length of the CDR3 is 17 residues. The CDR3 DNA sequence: TGTGCCAGCAGTTTGGCGTGGCGACTAGCTGGGTACAATGAGCAGTTCTTC. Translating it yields CASSLAWRLAGYNEQFF.

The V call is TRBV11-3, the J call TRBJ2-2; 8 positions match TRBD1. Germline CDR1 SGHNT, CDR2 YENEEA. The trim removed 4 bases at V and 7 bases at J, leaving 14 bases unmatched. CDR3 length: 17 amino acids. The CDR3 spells CASSSERAGGVDGELFF. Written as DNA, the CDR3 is TGTGCCAGCAGCTCAGAACGGGCAGGGGGCGTCGACGGGGAGCTGTTTTTT.

The CDR3 DNA is TGCAGCGTTGAAGATCGGGAAGGGATAAACACTGAAGCTTTCTTT. It encodes CSVEDREGINTEAFF. The chain carries TRBV29-1 and TRBJ1-1; D call uncertain. V was pared by 0 bases and J by 2 bases, with 13 bases between. Per the germline V gene, CDR1 is SQVTM and CDR2 is ANQGSEA. This CDR3 spans 15 amino acids.

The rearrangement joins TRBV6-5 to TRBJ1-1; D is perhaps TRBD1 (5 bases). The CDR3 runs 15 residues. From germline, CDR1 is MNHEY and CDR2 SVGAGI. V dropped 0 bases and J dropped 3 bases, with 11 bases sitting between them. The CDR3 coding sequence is TGTGCCAGCAGTTACTCGGGAGGGGTACACACTGAAGCTTTCTTT. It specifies CASSYSGGVHTEAFF.

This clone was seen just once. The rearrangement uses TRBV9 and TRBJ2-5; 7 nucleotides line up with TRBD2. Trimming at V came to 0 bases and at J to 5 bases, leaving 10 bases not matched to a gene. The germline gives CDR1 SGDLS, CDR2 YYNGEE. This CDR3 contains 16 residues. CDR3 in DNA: TGTGCCAGCAGCGTAGCATACGGCCCCGGGGGGGAGACCCAGTACTTC. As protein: CASSVAYGPGGETQYF.

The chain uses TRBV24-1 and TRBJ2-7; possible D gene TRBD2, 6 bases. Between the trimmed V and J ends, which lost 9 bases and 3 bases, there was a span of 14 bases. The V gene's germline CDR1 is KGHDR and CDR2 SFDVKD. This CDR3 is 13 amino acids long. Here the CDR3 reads CATPRGGDYEQYV. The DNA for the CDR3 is TGTGCCACCCCGCGGGGAGGAGACTACGAGCAGTACGTC.

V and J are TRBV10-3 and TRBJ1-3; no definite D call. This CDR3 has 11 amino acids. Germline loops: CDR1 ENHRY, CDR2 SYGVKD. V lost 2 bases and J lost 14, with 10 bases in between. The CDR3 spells CAISENSPLYF. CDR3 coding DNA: TGTGCCATCAGTGAGAACAGCCCGTTATATTTT.

DNA of the CDR3: TGTGCCAGCAGTGAAGGGGGGGCCTACGAGCAGTACTTC. Residues: CASSEGGAYEQYF. V and J are TRBV6-1 and TRBJ2-7, with D perhaps TRBD2 (6 bases). Germline assignment: CDR1 MNHNS and CDR2 SASEGT. The CDR3 totals 13 residues. The V gene lost 1 base and the J gene lost 2 bases, with 6 bases spanning the gap.

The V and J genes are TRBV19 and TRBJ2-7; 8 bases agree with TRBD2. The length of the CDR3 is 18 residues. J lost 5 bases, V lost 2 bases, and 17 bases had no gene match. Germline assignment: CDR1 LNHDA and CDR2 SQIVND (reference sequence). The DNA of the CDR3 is TGTGCCAGTAGTATATCGGGGCGAGCGGGGGCCCTTTTGGACGAGCAGTACTTC. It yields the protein CASSISGRAGALLDEQYF. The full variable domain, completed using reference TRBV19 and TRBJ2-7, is DGGITQSPKYLFRKEGQNVTLSCEQNLNHDAMYWYRQDPGQGLRLIYYSQIVNDFQKGDIAEGYSVSREKKESFPLTVTSAQKNPTAFYLCASSISGRAGALLDEQYFGPGTRLTVT.